The next 29 T cell receptor beta chains were all read from a single sample in a study of shared clonotypes between healthy human individuals. Profiled with immunoSEQ multiplex PCR; TCRdb holds only in-frame clones, not every one. The table includes hundreds of thousands of clones, roughly 80% detected once. The sample comprised memory CD4+ T cells sorted from blood. As for subset: CD45RA-negative fraction. These receptors all come from a man aged 30 to 39 in good health.

This clone has more than one count but fewer than ten. This chain connects TRBV7-2 to TRBJ2-7; 11 bases match TRBD1. With V trimmed by 0 bases and J by 1 base, 5 bases remained unmatched. The CDR3 runs 17 residues. The germline gives CDR1 SGHTA, CDR2 FQGNSA. Here the CDR3 DNA reads TGTGCCAGCAGCTTAGCGCCTGGGACAGGGGGTTCCTACGAGCAGTACTTC. Translated, it gives CASSLAPGTGGSYEQYF. The full variable domain, completed using reference TRBV7-2 and TRBJ2-7, is GAGVSQSPSNKVTEKGKDVELRCDPISGHTALYWYRQSLGQGLEFLIYFQGNSAPDKSGLPSDRFSAERTGGSVSTLTIQRTQQEDSAVYLCASSLAPGTGGSYEQYFGPGTRLTVT.

The chain links TRBV7-3 to TRBJ2-2, with TRBD1 matching over 8 bases. The V segment lost 6 bases and the J segment 6 bases; nucleotides outside the gene matches: 3. The CDR3 covers 13 residues. Per germline, CDR1 SGHTA and CDR2 FQGTGA. CDR3 sequence (DNA): TGTGCCAGCAGAGGACAGGGTCCCGGGGAGCTGTTTTTT. Residues: CASRGQGPGELFF.

The chain has TRBV7-9 and TRBJ2-1; no clear D. The CDR3 extends over 15 amino acids. Per the germline V gene, CDR1 is SEHNR and CDR2 is FQNEAQ (reference sequence). Trimming left V 3 bases short and J 6 bases short, with 15 bases between. In DNA, the CDR3 is TGTGCCAGCAGCTTGTTCTTACCCACAATCAATGAGCAGTTCTTC. It codes for CASSLFLPTINEQFF.

This clone was seen more than once but under ten times. The chain couples TRBV6-1 to TRBJ2-5; a weak D match, TRBD2 (6 bases). The CDR3 runs to 16 residues. Germline CDR1 MNHNS, CDR2 SASEGT. V lost 3 bases and J lost 7, with 21 bases in between. The CDR3 spells CASSESKGLNLATQYF. CDR3 coding DNA: TGTGCCAGCAGTGAGTCGAAGGGACTCAATCTCGCGACCCAGTACTTC.

Remarks on this clone: The sample carries other DNA sequences with the same CDR3. The rearrangement links TRBV2 to TRBJ2-7; 13 nucleotides line up with TRBD2. Losses at the gene ends were 6 bases for V and 0 bases for J; bases not matched to a gene: 2. CDR3 length equals 15 residues. The germline CDR1 and CDR2 sequences are SNHLY and FYNNEI. The CDR3 protein is CASSRTSGSSYEQYF. The CDR3 DNA is TGTGCCAGCAGCCGGACTAGCGGGAGCTCCTACGAGCAGTACTTC. Looking up the rest from reference TRBV2 and TRBJ2-7 gives the full variable domain: EPEVTQTPSHQVTQMGQEVILRCVPISNHLYFYWYRQILGQKVEFLVSFYNNEISEKSEIFDDQFSVERPDGSNFTLKIRSTKLEDSAMYFCASSRTSGSSYEQYFGPGTRLTVT.

The V gene is TRBV9, the J gene TRBJ1-1; D gene uncertain. Per the germline V gene, CDR1 is SGDLS and CDR2 is YYNGEE. The V gene lost 0 bases and the J gene lost 7 bases, with 13 bases spanning the gap. The CDR3 has 14 amino acids. As DNA, the CDR3 is TGTGCCAGCAGCGTAGATATGGCCCCTAGTGAAGCTTTCTTT. The encoded protein is CASSVDMAPSEAFF.

This clone was counted many times. The V and J genes are TRBV9 and TRBJ2-2; 11 bases are shared with TRBD2. The CDR3 is 16 residues long. Trimming removed 6 bases from V and 5 bases from J; junction bases left unmatched: 9. CDR1 SGDLS and CDR2 YYNGEE come from the germline V gene. CDR3 sequence: CASTPTSGSGTGELFF. In nucleotides, the CDR3 is TGTGCCAGCACCCCTACTAGCGGGAGTGGGACCGGGGAGCTGTTTTTT.

CDR3 residues: CASIRQGPPFHNEQFF. CDR3 DNA: TGTGCCAGCATAAGACAGGGGCCACCCTTCCACAATGAGCAGTTCTTC. The chain couples TRBV28 to TRBJ2-1; 8 bases match TRBD1. Germline lookup yields CDR1 MDHEN and CDR2 SYDVKM. The CDR3 extends over 16 amino acids. V gave up 7 bases and J gave up 5 bases; unmatched junction bases: 13.

The sample holds one count of this clone. The CDR3 DNA reads as TGTGCCAGTGGTACGACAGGGGGAGGGAGGGGGATGGAGCAGTACTTC. Translating gives CASGTTGGGRGMEQYF. The chain joins TRBV7-9 to TRBJ2-7; 9 nucleotides align to TRBD1. The germline V gene has CDR1 SEHNR and CDR2 FQNEAQ (reference sequence). Trimming at V came to 9 bases and at J to 7 bases, leaving 19 bases not matched to a gene. The CDR3 runs 16 residues. The full variable domain, its missing parts supplied by reference TRBV7-9 and TRBJ2-7, is DTGVSQNPRHKITKRGQNVTFRCDPISEHNRLYWYRQTLGQGPEFLTYFQNEAQLEKSRLLSDRFSAERPKGSFSTLEIQRTEQGDSAMYLCASGTTGGGRGMEQYFGPGTRLTVT.

This clone showed up many times. This rearrangement joins TRBV2 to TRBJ2-6; the D is unclear. V was trimmed by 7 bases and J by 2 bases, leaving 9 bases between them. The CDR3 consists of 14 residues. Germline CDR1 SNHLY, CDR2 FYNNEI. The CDR3 nucleotides are TGTGCCAGCATCCAGAACCCTGGGGCCAACGTCCTGACTTTC. Protein sequence: CASIQNPGANVLTF.

This chain links TRBV19 with TRBJ2-2; either TRBD1 or TRBD2 may fit D (6 bases each). Germline V lookup: CDR1 LNHDA, CDR2 SQIVND (reference sequence). The CDR3 extends over 12 amino acids. Trimming removed 10 bases from V and 7 bases from J, with 13 bases in between. The CDR3: CAIGGLFGELFF. DNA for the CDR3: TGTGCCATCGGGGGCCTTTTCGGGGAGCTGTTTTTT.

J is TRBJ2-7 and V is TRBV5-1, with 13 bases fitting TRBD2. The V and J ends lost 3 bases and 5 bases, in that order; junction bases with no gene match: 8. CDR3 length: 16 residues. Germline V gene sequence: CDR1 SGHRS, CDR2 YFSETQ. This chain's CDR3 is CASSSLAGGPGDEQYF. CDR3 DNA sequence: TGCGCCAGCAGCTCACTAGCGGGAGGGCCGGGTGACGAGCAGTACTTC.

The CDR3 DNA follows: TGTGCCAGCAGTTACCCGGGGGATACGCAGTATTTT. Translating gives CASSYPGDTQYF. The rearrangement uses TRBV6-6 and TRBJ2-3, with TRBD2 as a possible D gene (5 bases). The CDR3 is 12 residues long. Germline V lookup: CDR1 MNHNY, CDR2 SVGAGI (reference sequence). V lost 2 bases and J 6 bases, leaving 6 bases between the germline ends.

The DNA of the CDR3 is TGTGCCAGCAGCCCTCTAGCGGGGGGCTCCTACGAGCAGTACTTC. This translates into CASSPLAGGSYEQYF. The chain recombines TRBV7-9 with TRBJ2-7, with 11 nucleotides matching TRBD2. CDR3 length: 15 residues. From germline, CDR1 is SEHNR and CDR2 FQNEAQ (reference sequence). After removal of 5 bases from V and 0 bases from J, the junction contained 3 bases not matched to a gene.

This sequence joins TRBV5-4 and TRBJ2-7; weak D call: TRBD1 (6 bases). There are 15 residues in the CDR3. Germline assignment: CDR1 SGHNT and CDR2 YYREEE (reference sequence). Trimming removed 0 bases at V and 3 bases at J, with 13 bases between. CDR3 coding DNA: TGTGCCAGCAGCTTGGAAGGTGGACAGAGCTACGAGCAGTACTTC. Encoded protein: CASSLEGGQSYEQYF.

The gene calls are TRBV12-1 and TRBJ1-5; the listed D gene, TRBD1, was not tested against the DNA. TRBV12-1 is a documented pseudogene. The CDR3 loop spans 17 amino acids. The chain's CDR3 is CASSFVGDSYSNQPQHF. The CDR3 nucleotides are TGTGCCAGCAGCTTTGTCGGGGACAGCTATAGCAATCAGCCCCAGCATTTT.

About this clone: A much larger clone sits a single nucleotide away, making a read error possible. At the DNA level, this CDR3 is encoded by other sequences in the same sample as well. The rearrangement links TRBV7-2 to TRBJ2-1, with 14 bases identical to TRBD2. The CDR3 length is 17 residues. Germline-derived CDR1 and CDR2 are SGHTA and FQGNSA. The CDR3 spells CASSRVTSGRGVNEQFF. In DNA form, the CDR3 reads TGTGCCAGCAGCAGAGTGACTAGCGGGAGGGGGGTCAATGAACAGTTCTTC.

This clone was detected only once. The rearrangement links TRBV7-6 to TRBJ2-1, with D uncertain. The ends were cut back, 1 base at V and 3 bases at J, with 10 bases in the middle. CDR1 and CDR2 (germline): SGHVS, FNYEAQ. The CDR3 length is 15 residues. The CDR3 is CASSLGRTNYNEQFF. The CDR3 DNA follows: TGTGCCAGCAGCTTAGGGCGGACGAACTACAATGAGCAGTTCTTC. Combining the CDR3 with reference TRBV7-6 and TRBJ2-1 gives the whole variable domain GAGVSQSPRYKVTKRGQDVALRCDPISGHVSLYWYRQALGQGPEFLTYFNYEAQQDKSGLPNDRFSAERPEGSISTLTIQRTEQRDSAMYRCASSLGRTNYNEQFFGPGTRLTVL.

V gene TRBV5-5 combines with J gene TRBJ2-7, with D unclear. Germline V CDR1 and CDR2: SGHKS, YYEKEE (reference sequence). The CDR3 contains 13 residues. V was trimmed by 3 bases and J by 1 base, leaving 8 bases between them. Here the CDR3 DNA reads TGTGCCAGCAGCTCGGCCGGGTCCTACGAGCAGTACTTC. Residues: CASSSAGSYEQYF.

This rearrangement joins TRBV7-2 to TRBJ2-7; D gene unclear. Deletions cut 3 bases from V and 7 bases from J, with 10 bases between. From germline, CDR1 is SGHTA and CDR2 FQGNSA. This CDR3 has 12 residues. This CDR3 reads CASSFTIPEQYF. The CDR3 nucleotides are TGTGCCAGCAGCTTTACCATTCCAGAGCAGTACTTC.

This clone was picked up one time. This chain links TRBV7-2 with TRBJ1-2; a weak D match, TRBD1 (5 bases). Germline V gives CDR1 SGHTA, CDR2 FQGNSA. This CDR3 comprises 13 residues. The V and J ends lost 2 bases and 6 bases respectively, with 10 bases between them. The CDR3 spells CASSLRGPHGYTF. The CDR3 DNA sequence: TGTGCCAGCAGCTTACGGGGACCCCATGGCTACACCTTC.

A few counts support this clone. CDR3 sequence reads: CASSSQQRGGQGIYEQYF. CDR3 coding DNA: TGTGCCAGCAGTTCGCAACAGCGGGGGGGACAGGGGATCTACGAGCAGTACTTC. The chain recombines TRBV28 with TRBJ2-7; D tentatively fits TRBD1 or TRBD2 (10 bases each). Trimming took 4 bases from V and 3 from J, leaving 25 bases between them. Per germline, CDR1 MDHEN and CDR2 SYDVKM. The CDR3 runs 18 residues.

The chain employs TRBV11-1 and TRBJ2-1; a possible D gene is TRBD1 (6 bases). V was shortened by 4 bases and J by 9 bases, with 13 bases between the two germline ends. The CDR3 runs to 13 residues. The germline V gene has CDR1 SGHAT and CDR2 FQDESV (reference sequence). The CDR3 sequence: CASSSNRAGEQFF. The CDR3 DNA sequence: TGTGCCAGCAGCTCAAACAGGGCCGGTGAGCAGTTCTTC.

This chain links TRBV18 with TRBJ2-3; the D call may be TRBD1 or TRBD2 (6 bases each). The length of the CDR3 is 14 residues. The V end was cut by 3 bases, the J end by 5 bases, with 12 bases between. The germline V gene encodes CDR1 KGHSH and CDR2 LQKENI. CDR3 DNA: TGTGCCAGCTCACCTCGACTAGGGGGAGATACGCAGTATTTT. Encoded protein: CASSPRLGGDTQYF.

The J gene is TRBJ2-3, the V gene TRBV18; no clear D. Between the trimmed V and J ends, which lost 4 bases and 0 bases, there was a span of 5 bases. This CDR3 has 13 residues. The germline CDR1 and CDR2 sequences are KGHSH and LQKENI. For the CDR3, the DNA is TGTGCCAGCTCACTAAAGAGCACAGATACGCAGTATTTT. Its protein is CASSLKSTDTQYF.

This clone came up a few times. This chain uses TRBV6-6 with TRBJ1-2, with D perhaps matching TRBD1 (5 bases). Germline assignment: CDR1 MNHNY and CDR2 SVGAGI (reference sequence). CDR3 size: 13 residues. Between the trimmed V and J ends, which lost 6 bases and 5 bases, there was a span of 13 bases. For the CDR3, the DNA is TGTGCCAGCAGCCTTGGGACCGCTTATGGCTACACCTTC. Protein product: CASSLGTAYGYTF.

J is TRBJ2-2 and V is TRBV5-1; D gene ambiguous. CDR1 and CDR2 from the germline V gene are SGHRS and YFSETQ. Trimming stripped 2 bases from V and 7 bases from J, with 12 bases between. The CDR3 spans 14 residues. This CDR3 reads CASSLATLGGELFF. CDR3 DNA sequence: TGCGCCAGCAGCTTAGCCACTCTAGGCGGGGAGCTGTTTTTT.

Comment on this clone: Other DNA sequences within the sample encode an identical CDR3. V is TRBV7-8 and J is TRBJ2-3; D remains ambiguous. V was clipped by 5 bases and J by 5 bases, with 8 bases between them. The CDR3 contains 12 residues. Germline V CDR1 and CDR2: SGHVS, FQNEAQ. The CDR3 coding sequence is TGTGCCAGCAGCCCCGGCCAAGATACGCAGTATTTT. Its translation: CASSPGQDTQYF.

The V gene is TRBV25-1, the J gene TRBJ1-4; TRBD1 matches at 7 bases. Trimming removed 1 base from V and 3 bases from J; junction bases left unmatched: 5. Germline-derived CDR1 and CDR2 are MGHDK and SYGVNS. The length of the CDR3 is 16 residues. The CDR3 loop is CASSEFRGGPNEKLFF. The CDR3 coding sequence is TGTGCCAGCAGTGAATTCAGGGGGGGCCCTAATGAAAAACTGTTTTTT.